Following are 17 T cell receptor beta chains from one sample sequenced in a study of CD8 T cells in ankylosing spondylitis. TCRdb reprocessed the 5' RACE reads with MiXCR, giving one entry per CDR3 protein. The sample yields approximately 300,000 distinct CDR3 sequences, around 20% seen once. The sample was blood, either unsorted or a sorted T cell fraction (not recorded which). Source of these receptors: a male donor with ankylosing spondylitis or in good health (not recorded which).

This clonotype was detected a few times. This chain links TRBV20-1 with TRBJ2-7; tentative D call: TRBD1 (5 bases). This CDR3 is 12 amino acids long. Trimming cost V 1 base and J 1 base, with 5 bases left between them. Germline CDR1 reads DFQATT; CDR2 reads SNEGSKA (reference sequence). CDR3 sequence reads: CSARGQSYEQYV. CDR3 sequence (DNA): TGCAGTGCTAGAGGACAGTCCTACGAGCAGTACGTC.

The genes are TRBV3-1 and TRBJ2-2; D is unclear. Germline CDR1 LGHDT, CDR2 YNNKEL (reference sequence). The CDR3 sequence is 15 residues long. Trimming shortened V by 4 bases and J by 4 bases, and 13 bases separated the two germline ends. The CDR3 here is CASSLGWEATGELFF. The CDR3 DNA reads TGTGCCAGCAGCCTAGGGTGGGAAGCCACCGGGGAGCTGTTTTTT.

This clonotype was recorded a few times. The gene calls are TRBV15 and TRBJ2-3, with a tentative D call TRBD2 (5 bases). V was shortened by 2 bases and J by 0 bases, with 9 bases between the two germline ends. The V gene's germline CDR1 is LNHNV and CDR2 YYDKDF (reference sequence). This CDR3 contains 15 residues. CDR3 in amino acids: CATSRLAASTDTQYF. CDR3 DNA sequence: TGTGCCACCAGCAGACTAGCAGCTAGCACAGATACGCAGTATTTT.

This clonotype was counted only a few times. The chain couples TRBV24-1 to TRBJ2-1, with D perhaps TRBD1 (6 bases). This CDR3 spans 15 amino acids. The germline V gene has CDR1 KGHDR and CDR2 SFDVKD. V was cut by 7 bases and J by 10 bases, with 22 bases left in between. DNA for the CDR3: TGTGCCACCAGACGGCAGGGGCGATCTTTGAACGAGCAGTTCTTC. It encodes CATRRQGRSLNEQFF.

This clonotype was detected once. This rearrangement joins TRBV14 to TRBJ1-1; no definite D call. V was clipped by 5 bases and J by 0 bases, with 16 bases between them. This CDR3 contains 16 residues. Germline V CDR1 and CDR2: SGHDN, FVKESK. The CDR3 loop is CASSKGKPLMNTEAFF. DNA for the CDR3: TGTGCCAGCAGCAAAGGGAAACCGCTTATGAACACTGAAGCTTTCTTT.

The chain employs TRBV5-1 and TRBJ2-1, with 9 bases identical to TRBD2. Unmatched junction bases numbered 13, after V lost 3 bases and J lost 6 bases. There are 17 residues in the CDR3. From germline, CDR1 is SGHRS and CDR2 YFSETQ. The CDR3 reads CASSWKGGLAPPNEQFF. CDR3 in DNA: TGCGCCAGCAGCTGGAAAGGGGGACTAGCACCACCCAATGAGCAGTTCTTC.

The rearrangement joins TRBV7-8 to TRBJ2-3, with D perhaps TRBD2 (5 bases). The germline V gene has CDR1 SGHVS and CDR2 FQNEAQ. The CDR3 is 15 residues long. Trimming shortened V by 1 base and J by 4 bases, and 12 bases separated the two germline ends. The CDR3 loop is CASSLGLARADTQYF. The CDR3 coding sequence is TGTGCCAGCAGCTTAGGGTTAGCGAGGGCAGATACGCAGTATTTT. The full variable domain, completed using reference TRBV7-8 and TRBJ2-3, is GAGVSQSPRYKVAKRGQDVALRCDPISGHVSLFWYQQALGQGPEFLTYFQNEAQLDKSGLPSDRFFAERPEGSVSTLKIQRTQQEDSAVYLCASSLGLARADTQYFGPGTRLTVL.

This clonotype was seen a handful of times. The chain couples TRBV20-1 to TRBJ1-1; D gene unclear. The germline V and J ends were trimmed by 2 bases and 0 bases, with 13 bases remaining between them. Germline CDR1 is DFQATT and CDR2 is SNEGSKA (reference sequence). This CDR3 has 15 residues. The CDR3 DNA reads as TGCAGTGCTAGACCCCTAGGAGGGATGAACACTGAAGCTTTCTTT. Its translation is CSARPLGGMNTEAFF.

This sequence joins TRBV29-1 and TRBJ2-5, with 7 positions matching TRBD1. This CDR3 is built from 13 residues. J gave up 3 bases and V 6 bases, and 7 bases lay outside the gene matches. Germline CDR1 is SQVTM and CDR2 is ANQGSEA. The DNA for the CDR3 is TGCAGCGTGAGGACAGGACAAAAAGAGACCCAGTACTTC. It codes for CSVRTGQKETQYF.

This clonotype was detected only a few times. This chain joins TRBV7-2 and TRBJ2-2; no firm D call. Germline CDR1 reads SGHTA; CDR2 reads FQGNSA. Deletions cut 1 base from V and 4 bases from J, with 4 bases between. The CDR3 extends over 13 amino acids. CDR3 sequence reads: CASSLVFTGELFF. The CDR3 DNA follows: TGTGCCAGCAGCTTAGTATTCACCGGGGAGCTGTTTTTT.

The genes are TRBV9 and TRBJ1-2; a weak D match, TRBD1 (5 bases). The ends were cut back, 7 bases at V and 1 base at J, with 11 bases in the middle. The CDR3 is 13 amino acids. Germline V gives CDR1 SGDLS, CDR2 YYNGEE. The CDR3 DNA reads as TGTGCCAGCCGGGGGGGAGGTAACTATGGCTACACCTTC. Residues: CASRGGGNYGYTF. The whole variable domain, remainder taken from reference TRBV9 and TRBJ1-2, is DSGVTQTPKHLITATGQRVTLRCSPRSGDLSVYWYQQSLDQGLQFLIQYYNGEERAKGNILERFSAQQFPDLHSELNLSSLELGDSALYFCASRGGGNYGYTFGSGTRLTVV.

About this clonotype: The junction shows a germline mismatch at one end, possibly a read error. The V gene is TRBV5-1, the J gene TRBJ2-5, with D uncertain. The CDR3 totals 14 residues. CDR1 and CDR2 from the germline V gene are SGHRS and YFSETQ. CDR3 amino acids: CVSSLTGSQETQYF. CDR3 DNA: TGCGTCAGCAGCTTGACGGGCTCCCAAGAGACCCAGTACTTC.

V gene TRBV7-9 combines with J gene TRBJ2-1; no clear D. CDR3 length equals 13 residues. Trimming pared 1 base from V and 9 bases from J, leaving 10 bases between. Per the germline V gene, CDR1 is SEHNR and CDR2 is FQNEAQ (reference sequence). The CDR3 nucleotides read TGTGCCAGCAGCTTAGGGATTCGCGGTGAGCAGTTCTTC. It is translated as CASSLGIRGEQFF.

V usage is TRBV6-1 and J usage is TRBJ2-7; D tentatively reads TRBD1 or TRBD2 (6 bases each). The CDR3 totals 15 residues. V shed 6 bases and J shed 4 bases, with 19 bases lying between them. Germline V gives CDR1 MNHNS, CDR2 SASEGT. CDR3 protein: CASSRGGSGTYEQYV. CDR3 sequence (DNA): TGTGCCAGCAGCAGGGGAGGTTCAGGGACGTACGAGCAGTACGTC.

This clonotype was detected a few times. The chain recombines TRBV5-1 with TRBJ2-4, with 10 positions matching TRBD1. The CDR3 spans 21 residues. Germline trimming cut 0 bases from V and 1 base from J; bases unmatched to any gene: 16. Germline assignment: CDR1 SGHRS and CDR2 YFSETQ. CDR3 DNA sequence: TGCGCCAGCAGCTTGGCCTCCTTCACCGGGACAGGGGTTCCGGCCAAAAACATTCAGTACTTC. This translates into CASSLASFTGTGVPAKNIQYF. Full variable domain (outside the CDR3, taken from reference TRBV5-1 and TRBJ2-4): KAGVTQTPRYLIKTRGQQVTLSCSPISGHRSVSWYQQTPGQGLQFLFEYFSETQRNKGNFPGRFSGRQFSNSRSEMNVSTLELGDSALYLCASSLASFTGTGVPAKNIQYFGAGTRLSVL.

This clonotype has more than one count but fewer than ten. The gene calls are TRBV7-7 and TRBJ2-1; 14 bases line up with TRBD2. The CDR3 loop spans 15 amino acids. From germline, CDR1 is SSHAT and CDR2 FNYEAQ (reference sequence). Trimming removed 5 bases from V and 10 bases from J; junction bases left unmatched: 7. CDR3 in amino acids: CASSAGTSGSSEQFF. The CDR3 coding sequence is TGTGCCAGCAGCGCCGGGACTAGCGGGAGTTCCGAGCAGTTCTTC.

The CDR3 nucleotides read TGTGCCAGCGGGGACAAAGGACCTAATGAAAAACTGTTTTTT. Translated: CASGDKGPNEKLFF. V usage is TRBV28 and J usage is TRBJ1-4, with D tentatively TRBD1 (6 bases). V lost 8 bases to trimming and J lost 3 bases, with 13 bases between them. Germline assignment: CDR1 MDHEN and CDR2 SYDVKM. The CDR3 runs to 14 residues.